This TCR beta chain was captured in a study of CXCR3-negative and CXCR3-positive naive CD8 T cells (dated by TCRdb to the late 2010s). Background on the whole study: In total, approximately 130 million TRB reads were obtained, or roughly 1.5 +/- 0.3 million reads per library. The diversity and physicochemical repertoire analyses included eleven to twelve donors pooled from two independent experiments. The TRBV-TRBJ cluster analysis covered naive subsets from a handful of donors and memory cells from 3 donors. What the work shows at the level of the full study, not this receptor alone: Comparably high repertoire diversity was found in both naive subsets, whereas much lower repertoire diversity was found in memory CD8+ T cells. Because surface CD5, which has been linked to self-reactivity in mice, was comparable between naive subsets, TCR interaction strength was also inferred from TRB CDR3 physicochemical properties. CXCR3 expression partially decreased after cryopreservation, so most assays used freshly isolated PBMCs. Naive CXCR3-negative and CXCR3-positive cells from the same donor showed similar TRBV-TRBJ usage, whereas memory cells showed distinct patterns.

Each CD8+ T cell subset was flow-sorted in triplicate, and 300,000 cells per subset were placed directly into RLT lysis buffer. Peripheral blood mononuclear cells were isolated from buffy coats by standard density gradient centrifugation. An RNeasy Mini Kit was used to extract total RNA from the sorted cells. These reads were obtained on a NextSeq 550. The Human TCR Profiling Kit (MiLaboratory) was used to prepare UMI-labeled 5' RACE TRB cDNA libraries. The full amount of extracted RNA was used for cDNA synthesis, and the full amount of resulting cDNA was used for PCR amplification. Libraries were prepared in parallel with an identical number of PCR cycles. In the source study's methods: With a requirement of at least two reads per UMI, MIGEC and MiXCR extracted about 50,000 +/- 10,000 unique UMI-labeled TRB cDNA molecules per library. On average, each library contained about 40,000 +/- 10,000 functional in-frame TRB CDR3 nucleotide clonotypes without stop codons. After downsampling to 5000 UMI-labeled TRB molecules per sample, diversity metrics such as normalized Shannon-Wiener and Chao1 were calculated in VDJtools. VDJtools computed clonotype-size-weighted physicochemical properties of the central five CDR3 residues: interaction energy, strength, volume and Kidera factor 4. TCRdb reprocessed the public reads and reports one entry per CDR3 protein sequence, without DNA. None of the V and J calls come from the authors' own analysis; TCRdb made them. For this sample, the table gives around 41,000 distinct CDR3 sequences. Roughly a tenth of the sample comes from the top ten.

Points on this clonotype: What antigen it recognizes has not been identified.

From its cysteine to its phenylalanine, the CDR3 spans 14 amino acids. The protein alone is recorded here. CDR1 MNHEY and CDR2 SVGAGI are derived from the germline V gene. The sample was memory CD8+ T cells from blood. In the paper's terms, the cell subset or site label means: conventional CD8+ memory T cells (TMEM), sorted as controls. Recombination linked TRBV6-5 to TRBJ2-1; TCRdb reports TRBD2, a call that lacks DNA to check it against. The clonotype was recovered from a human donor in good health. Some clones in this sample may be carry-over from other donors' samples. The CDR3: CASSPGGHGNEQFF.